This T cell receptor (beta chain) stems from a study of memory CD4+ T cells and cytomegalovirus serostatus (dated by TCRdb to the late 2010s). Regarding the research as a whole: A total of 33 healthy Belgian adults, of whom 9 were CMV seropositive and approximately 24 were CMV seronegative, were included in the cohort. To replicate a published TCR-based CMV serostatus classifier, the researchers sequenced the CD4+ memory TCRbeta repertoires of a Belgian cohort whose cytomegalovirus serostatus was known.

Reading the germline V gene gives CDR1 MNHNS and CDR2 SASEGT. Deletion took 4 bases off V and 5 bases off J, with a span of 9 bases between the germline ends. From its cysteine to its phenylalanine, the CDR3 spans 13 amino acids. Only the CDR3 region is kept as DNA, spanning 39 bases read in frame from base 1. Concerning this clone itself: Its antigen is unknown. No much larger clone is present one base from it, and per-base qualities are unavailable.

Genomic DNA was extracted from sorted cells with the Quick-DNA Microprep Kit. TCRbeta DNA was amplified with the immunoSEQ hsTCRbeta kit following the manufacturer's protocol. TCRbeta libraries were sequenced on an Illumina MiSeq instrument. Concerning the study's data processing: After out-of-frame sequences were removed, around 2,200,000 distinct TCRbeta sequences remained, averaging about 67,000 per individual. Two values were used to score each individual: the count of 150 to 200 previously reported CMV-associated TCRbeta sequences and the total count of productive distinct TCRbeta sequences. A beta-binomial model was reimplemented in Python, and scikit-learn random forests with default parameters were trained on data from the US cohort. Classifier performance on the Belgian cohort was summarized as median AUC with percentile confidence intervals calculated over 10,000 bootstrap iterations. Entries here come from immuneACCESS through TCRdb and include only in-frame sequences with V and J called. Some clones fail to appear in such tables; in the studies checked, an unresolved V gene covers under half of the shortfall, and the cause of the remainder is unknown. V and J calls and clone size follow that table, whereas D and trimming were derived from the DNA. Across this sample there are some 47,000 clones, with 60% to 80% seen only once. The leading ten clones occupy about 0.79% of the sample.

A FACSAria II was used to sort memory CD4+ T cells, defined as single viable CD3+CD4+CD8-CD45RO+ cells. CMV serostatus was assessed using a Roche Elecsys assay, by which serum IgG against CMV pp150, pp28, p38 and p52 was detected. Once the samples were thawed, total CD4+ T cells were enriched through positive selection using CD4 magnetic microbeads. The samples came from a different study that was designed specifically to examine the CD4+ T cell memory repertoire. Peripheral blood mononuclear cells were isolated and cryopreserved according to standard operating procedures, and serum was stored at -80 degrees C. CD3-PerCP (BW264/56), CD4-APC (RPA-T4), CD45RO-PE (UCHT1) and CD8-Pacific Orange (3B5) antibodies were used for staining, and non-viable cells were excluded with Sytox blue. Paper-wide results and their limitations: On the Belgian cohort, the classifier based on the original framework reached a median bootstrapped AUC of about 0.95, with a 95% CI of 0.76-1.00. Of about 180 previously reported CMV-associated TCRbeta sequences, 60 to 85 appeared in the CD4+ memory repertoires, each in one to five individuals. Results were interpreted as suggesting that the CMV-associated TCR signature is largely present in the CD4+ memory repertoire. CMV serostatus prediction reached a median bootstrapped AUC of approximately 0.95 with the original framework and about 0.91 with a US-trained random forest. Unlike the original study, which covered naive and memory CD4+ and CD8+ populations, the Belgian study sequenced only CD4+CD45RO+ memory cells.

The TCR comes from an adult in good health and CMV-seronegative. The sample consisted of memory CD4+ T cells from blood. This receptor chain uses TRBV6-1 and TRBJ1-5; the D segment could be TRBD1, given 5 matching bases. The CDR3 here reads CASSVRVHQPQHF. In nucleotides, the sequence is TGTGCCAGCAGTGTCAGGGTCCATCAGCCCCAGCATTTT.